A single sample gave rise to the 25 T cell receptor beta chains below, sequenced in a study of radiotherapy plus CTLA-4 blockade in lung cancer. Libraries were prepared by immunoSEQ multiplex PCR; TCRdb keeps only in-frame clonotypes and omits some of them. The sample includes 80,000 or so clones, more than 80% of them seen just once. The source was peripheral blood, collected from a patient treated with radiotherapy plus ipilimumab. These receptors all come from a human donor with non-small cell lung cancer who had stable disease on radiotherapy plus ipilimumab.

The table lists this clone with a count of one. One junction end disagrees with the germline gene, perhaps due to a read error. This chain joins TRBV6-6 and TRBJ1-5, with 7 bases lining up with TRBD1. This CDR3 spans 13 amino acids. Per the germline V gene, CDR1 is MNHNY and CDR2 is SVGAGI (reference sequence). CDR3 loop: CASSYYPMTGPAF. CDR3 sequence (DNA): TGTGCCAGCAGTTACTATCCTATGACAGGGCCGGCCTTT.

The V call is TRBV6-5, the J call TRBJ2-7, with D hard to call. Deletions cut 4 bases from V and 0 bases from J, with 4 bases between. The CDR3 sequence is 12 residues long. In germline, CDR1 is MNHEY, CDR2 SVGAGI. CDR3: CASSSASYEQYF. In DNA form, the CDR3 reads TGTGCCAGCAGTTCAGCCTCCTACGAGCAGTACTTC.

The V call is TRBV7-3, the J call TRBJ1-1; D uncertain. The germline CDR1 and CDR2 sequences are SGHTA and FQGTGA. V lost 2 bases, J lost 0 bases, and 13 bases lay in between. The CDR3 length is 16 residues. CDR3 in amino acids: CASSLDGMGLNTEAFF. The CDR3 coding sequence is TGTGCCAGCAGCTTAGATGGGATGGGTTTGAACACTGAAGCTTTCTTT.

Only one count was recorded for this clone. The gene calls are TRBV12-2 and TRBJ1-1; the DNA was not used to check the table's D call, TRBD1. TRBV12-2 is shown as a pseudogene. The CDR3 runs to 17 residues. CDR3 coding DNA: TGTGCAAGTCTCCACTGGTTGGACAGGGGGCTGGGCACTGAAGCTTTCTTT. Amino acid sequence: CASLHWLDRGLGTEAFF.

The V gene is TRBV15, the J gene TRBJ2-2, with a weak D call TRBD2 (5 bases). The CDR3 runs to 16 residues. The V gene lost 0 bases and the J gene lost 2 bases, with 10 bases spanning the gap. Looked up from germline, CDR1 is LNHNV and CDR2 is YYDKDF (reference sequence). CDR3 nucleotides: TGTGCCACCAGCAGAGAACCTAGCCCAAACACCGGGGAGCTGTTTTTT. Amino acid sequence: CATSREPSPNTGELFF.

The chain joins TRBV5-8 to TRBJ1-2, with a tentative D call TRBD1 (5 bases). This CDR3 is built from 16 residues. V was clipped by 5 bases and J by 4 bases, with 21 bases between them. The germline V gene has CDR1 SGHTS and CDR2 YDEGEE. DNA for the CDR3: TGTGCCAGCAGGCAGGGCACAGGCGGCCCCCTCTATGGCTACACCTTC. Amino acid sequence: CASRQGTGGPLYGYTF.

The genes are TRBV2 and TRBJ2-1, with D possibly TRBD2 on 5 matching bases. The germline V and J ends were trimmed by 3 bases and 14 bases, with 14 bases remaining between them. CDR1 is SNHLY and CDR2 is FYNNEI in the germline V gene. The CDR3 consists of 12 residues. DNA for the CDR3: TGTGCCAGCAGTGATGGACTGACACGGGAGTTCTTC. It is translated as CASSDGLTREFF.

V and J are TRBV6-1 and TRBJ1-4; 11 bases align to TRBD1. This CDR3 contains 15 residues. Germline V gene data show CDR1 as MNHNS and CDR2 as SASEGT. V dropped 3 bases and J dropped 8; count of bases not matched to a gene: 5. The DNA for the CDR3 is TGTGCCAGCAGTGACCGGACAGGGGGCAAAGAAAAACTGTTTTTT. It encodes CASSDRTGGKEKLFF.

This sequence joins TRBV18 and TRBJ2-1, with 8 bases that match TRBD1. This CDR3 is 15 amino acids long. After removal of 5 bases from V and 6 bases from J, the junction contained 9 bases not matched to a gene. Germline loops: CDR1 KGHSH, CDR2 LQKENI. CDR3 residues: CASSFDRGSSNEQFF. DNA for the CDR3: TGTGCCAGCTCATTCGACAGGGGCTCGAGCAATGAGCAGTTCTTC.

The CDR3 region has the DNA TGTGCCAGCAGTGAAAGAGGGCCAGAAGCTTTCTTT. This sequence encodes CASSERGPEAFF. The chain recombines TRBV2 with TRBJ1-1; D is unresolved. The CDR3 contains 12 residues. Germline CDR1 is SNHLY and CDR2 is FYNNEI. The ends were cut back, 2 bases at V and 8 bases at J, with 9 bases in the middle.

The chain couples TRBV5-1 to TRBJ1-5, with 9 bases lining up with TRBD1. J gave up 2 bases and V 5 bases, and 5 bases lay outside the gene matches. Germline assignment: CDR1 SGHRS and CDR2 YFSETQ. CDR3 length equals 15 residues. CDR3 DNA: TGCGCCAGCAGAACAGGGGGCGAAGGCAATCAGCCCCAGCATTTT. Amino acid sequence: CASRTGGEGNQPQHF. The whole variable domain, remainder taken from reference TRBV5-1 and TRBJ1-5, is KAGVTQTPRYLIKTRGQQVTLSCSPISGHRSVSWYQQTPGQGLQFLFEYFSETQRNKGNFPGRFSGRQFSNSRSEMNVSTLELGDSALYLCASRTGGEGNQPQHFGDGTRLSIL.

The table lists this clone with a few counts. The chain is built from TRBV28 and TRBJ2-1; D possibly uses TRBD1 or TRBD2 (6 bases each). The germline V gene has CDR1 MDHEN and CDR2 SYDVKM. The CDR3 is 13 residues long. The V and J ends lost 7 bases and 9 bases respectively, with 16 bases between them. DNA for the CDR3: TGTGCCAGCACGGGGGCGAGCGGCCTTGAGCAGTTCTTC. As protein: CASTGASGLEQFF.

The CDR3 loop is CASSLLARQGNYGYTF. The CDR3 nucleotides are TGTGCCAGCAGCTTATTAGCCCGACAGGGGAACTATGGCTACACCTTC. This chain links TRBV7-8 with TRBJ1-2, with TRBD1 identical over 8 bases. CDR3 length equals 16 residues. CDR1 is SGHVS, CDR2 FQNEAQ, per germline. With V trimmed by 2 bases and J by 2 bases, 7 bases remained unmatched.

J is TRBJ2-7 and V is TRBV7-8, with D possibly being TRBD1 (6 bases). Germline loops: CDR1 SGHVS, CDR2 FQNEAQ. V lost 2 bases and J 5 bases, leaving 16 bases between the germline ends. The CDR3 is made up of 15 amino acids. The CDR3 coding sequence is TGTGCCAGCAGCTTATTGATCGGGACATCCCACGAGCAGTACTTC. It codes for CASSLLIGTSHEQYF.

The chain carries TRBV5-1 and TRBJ2-2; 7 positions match TRBD2. Germline CDR1 and CDR2: SGHRS and YFSETQ. CDR3 length equals 14 residues. Losses at the gene ends were 2 bases for V and 4 bases for J; bases not matched to a gene: 2. CDR3 in amino acids: CASSFTGGTGELFF. The DNA for the CDR3 is TGCGCCAGCAGCTTTACGGGAGGCACCGGGGAGCTGTTTTTT. The whole variable domain, filled in from reference TRBV5-1 and TRBJ2-2, reads KAGVTQTPRYLIKTRGQQVTLSCSPISGHRSVSWYQQTPGQGLQFLFEYFSETQRNKGNFPGRFSGRQFSNSRSEMNVSTLELGDSALYLCASSFTGGTGELFFGEGSRLTVL.

The J gene is TRBJ2-7, the V gene TRBV7-2, with 8 bases identical to TRBD2. Germline V CDR1 and CDR2: SGHTA, FQGNSA. V shed 1 base, J shed 2 bases, and the junction held 4 bases outside the gene matches. The CDR3 runs to 15 residues. The CDR3 region has the DNA TGTGCCAGCAGCTTAGGAGGGACTAGGACCTACGAGCAGTACTTC. Amino acid sequence: CASSLGGTRTYEQYF.

This clone was picked up one time. The chain has TRBV18 and TRBJ2-5; D call uncertain. CDR1 is KGHSH and CDR2 is LQKENI in the germline V gene. Deletions cut 6 bases from V and 1 base from J, with 9 bases between. The CDR3 is 13 amino acids. The CDR3 sequence is CASSLGLQETQYF. As DNA, the CDR3 is TGTGCCAGCTCGCTGGGCCTCCAAGAGACCCAGTACTTC.

The chain employs TRBV27 and TRBJ1-4; 8 positions match TRBD1. The CDR3 contains 15 residues. V trimming: 5 bases; J trimming: 7 bases; junction bases outside the gene matches: 9. Germline CDR1 MNHEY, CDR2 SMNVEV (reference sequence). CDR3 DNA sequence: TGTGCCAGCAGTCGAAGACAGGGGCGGGGTGAAAAACTGTTTTTT. It codes for CASSRRQGRGEKLFF.

The chain links TRBV11-2 to TRBJ2-3; tentative D call: TRBD2 (6 bases). V dropped 5 bases and J dropped 2 bases, with 14 bases sitting between them. Germline-derived CDR1 and CDR2 are SGHAT and FQNNGV. The CDR3 runs 15 residues. CDR3: CASSDLTRSTDTQYF. DNA for the CDR3: TGTGCCAGCAGCGATCTGACTAGATCCACAGATACGCAGTATTTT.

V and J are TRBV11-2 and TRBJ1-6; D gene uncertain. V lost 1 base and J 8 bases, leaving 6 bases between the germline ends. CDR1 and CDR2 (germline): SGHAT, FQNNGV. The CDR3 sequence is 13 residues long. CDR3 in amino acids: CASSLAEYSPLHF. The CDR3 DNA reads TGTGCCAGCAGCTTAGCTGAGTATTCACCCCTCCACTTT.

This chain connects TRBV6-5 to TRBJ2-2; D call uncertain. Looked up from germline, CDR1 is MNHEY and CDR2 is SVGAGI. The CDR3 contains 14 residues. Between the trimmed V and J ends, which lost 2 bases and 6 bases, there was a span of 10 bases. Here the CDR3 DNA reads TGTGCCAGCAGTTACCGAGCGTGGGCCGGGGAGCTGTTTTTT. The encoded protein is CASSYRAWAGELFF.

Comments on this clone: This sample includes further DNA sequences coding for the same CDR3. The chain carries TRBV19 and TRBJ2-5; 9 bases are a match to TRBD2. With V trimmed by 3 bases and J by 5 bases, 4 bases remained unmatched. The CDR3 consists of 14 residues. Germline-derived CDR1 and CDR2 are LNHDA and SQIVND (reference sequence). The DNA for the CDR3 is TGTGCCAGTAGTATGGGGACTAGCCCGGAGACCCAGTACTTC. This translates into CASSMGTSPETQYF.

This chain connects TRBV19 to TRBJ2-6; the D gene could be TRBD1 or TRBD2 (5 bases each). The CDR3 is made up of 15 amino acids. V was cut by 1 base and J by 2 bases, with 6 bases left in between. The germline CDR1 and CDR2 sequences are LNHDA and SQIVND (reference sequence). Written as DNA, the CDR3 is TGTGCCAGTAGTATAGCGGGGCCTGGGGCCAACGTCCTGACTTTC. Residues: CASSIAGPGANVLTF.

This chain joins TRBV6-4 and TRBJ1-6, with a tentative D call TRBD1 (6 bases). Looked up from germline, CDR1 is MRHNA and CDR2 is SNTAGT. The length of the CDR3 is 14 residues. V was trimmed by 5 bases and J by 5 bases, leaving 10 bases between them. The CDR3 DNA reads TGTGCCAGCAGTCAGGACAGCGATAATTCACCCCTCCACTTT. Its translation is CASSQDSDNSPLHF.

The chain employs TRBV5-4 and TRBJ2-1; 13 bases are shared with TRBD2. Germline V gives CDR1 SGHNT, CDR2 YYREEE (reference sequence). This CDR3 contains 16 residues. V shed 3 bases, J shed 7 bases, and the junction held 7 bases outside the gene matches. The CDR3 reads CASSSWTSGSGNEQFF. The CDR3 DNA is TGTGCCAGCAGCTCCTGGACTAGCGGGAGTGGAAATGAGCAGTTCTTC.